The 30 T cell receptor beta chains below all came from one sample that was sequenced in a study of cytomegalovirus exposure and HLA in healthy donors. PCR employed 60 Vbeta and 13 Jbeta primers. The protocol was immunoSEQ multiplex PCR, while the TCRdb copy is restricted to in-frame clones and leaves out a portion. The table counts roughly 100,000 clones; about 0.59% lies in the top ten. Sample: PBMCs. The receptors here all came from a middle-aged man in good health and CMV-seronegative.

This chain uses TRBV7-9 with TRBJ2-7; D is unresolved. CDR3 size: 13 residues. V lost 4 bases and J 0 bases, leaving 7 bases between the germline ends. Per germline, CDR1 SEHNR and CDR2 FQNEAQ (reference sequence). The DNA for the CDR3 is TGTGCCAGCAGCTCCAGTCACTCCTACGAGCAGTACTTC. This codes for CASSSSHSYEQYF. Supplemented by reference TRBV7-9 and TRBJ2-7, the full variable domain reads DTGVSQNPRHKITKRGQNVTFRCDPISEHNRLYWYRQTLGQGPEFLTYFQNEAQLEKSRLLSDRFSAERPKGSFSTLEIQRTEQGDSAMYLCASSSSHSYEQYFGPGTRLTVT.

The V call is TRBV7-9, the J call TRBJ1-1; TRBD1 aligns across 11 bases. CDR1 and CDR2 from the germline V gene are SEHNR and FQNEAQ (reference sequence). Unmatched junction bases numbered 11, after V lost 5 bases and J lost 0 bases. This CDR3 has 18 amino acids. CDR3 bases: TGTGCCAGCAGCCCGGGACAGGGGGGTTTGCAGTTGAACACTGAAGCTTTCTTT. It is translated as CASSPGQGGLQLNTEAFF.

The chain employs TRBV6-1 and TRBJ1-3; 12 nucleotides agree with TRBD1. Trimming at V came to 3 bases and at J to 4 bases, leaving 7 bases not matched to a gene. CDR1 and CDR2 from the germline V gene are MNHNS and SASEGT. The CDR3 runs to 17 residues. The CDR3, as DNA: TGTGCCAGCAGTGACAGGGGGACAGGGGGCTTCGGAAACACCATATATTTT. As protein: CASSDRGTGGFGNTIYF.

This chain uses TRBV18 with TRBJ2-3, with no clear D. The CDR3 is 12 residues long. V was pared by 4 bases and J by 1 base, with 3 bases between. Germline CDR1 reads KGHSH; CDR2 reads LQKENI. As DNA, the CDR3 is TGTGCCAGCTCACAGCGCACAGATACGCAGTATTTT. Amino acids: CASSQRTDTQYF.

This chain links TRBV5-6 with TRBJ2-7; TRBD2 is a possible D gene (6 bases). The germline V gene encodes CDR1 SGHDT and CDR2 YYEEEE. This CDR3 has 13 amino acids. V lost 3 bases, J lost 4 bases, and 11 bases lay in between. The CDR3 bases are TGTGCCAGCAGCTCGGGACTCCTATACGAGCAGTACTTC. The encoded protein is CASSSGLLYEQYF.

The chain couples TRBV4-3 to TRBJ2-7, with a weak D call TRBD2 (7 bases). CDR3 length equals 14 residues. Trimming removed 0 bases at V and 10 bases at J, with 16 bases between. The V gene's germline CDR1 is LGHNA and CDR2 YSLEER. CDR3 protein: CASSQEPGGGHQYF. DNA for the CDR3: TGCGCCAGCAGCCAAGAACCGGGCGGGGGCCACCAGTACTTC.

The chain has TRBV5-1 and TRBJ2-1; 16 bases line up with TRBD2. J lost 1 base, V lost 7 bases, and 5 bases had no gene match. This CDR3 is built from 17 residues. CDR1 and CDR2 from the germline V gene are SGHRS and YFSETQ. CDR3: CASGTSGGAGSYNEQFF. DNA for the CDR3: TGCGCCAGCGGGACTAGCGGGGGGGCTGGGTCCTACAATGAGCAGTTCTTC.

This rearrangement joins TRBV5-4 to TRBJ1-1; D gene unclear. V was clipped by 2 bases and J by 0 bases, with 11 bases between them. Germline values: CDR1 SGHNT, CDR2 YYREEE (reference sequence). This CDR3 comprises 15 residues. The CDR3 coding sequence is TGTGCCAGCAGCTTCTTTCGGTCCATGAACACTGAAGCTTTCTTT. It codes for CASSFFRSMNTEAFF.

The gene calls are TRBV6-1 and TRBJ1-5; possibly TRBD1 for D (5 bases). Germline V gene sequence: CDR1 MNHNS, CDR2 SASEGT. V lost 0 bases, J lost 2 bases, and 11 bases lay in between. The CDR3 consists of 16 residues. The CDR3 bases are TGTGCCAGCAGTGAAGCGTGGAGGGACGGCAATCAGCCCCAGCATTTT. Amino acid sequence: CASSEAWRDGNQPQHF.

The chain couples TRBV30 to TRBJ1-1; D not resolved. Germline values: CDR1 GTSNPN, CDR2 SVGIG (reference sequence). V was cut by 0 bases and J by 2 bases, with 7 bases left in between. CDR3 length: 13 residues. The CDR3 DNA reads TGTGCCTGGAGTGTACCACTCAACACTGAAGCTTTCTTT. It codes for CAWSVPLNTEAFF.

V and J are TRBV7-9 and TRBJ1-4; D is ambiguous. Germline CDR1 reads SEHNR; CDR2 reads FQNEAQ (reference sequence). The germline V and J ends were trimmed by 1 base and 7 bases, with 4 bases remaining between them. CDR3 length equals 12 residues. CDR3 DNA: TGTGCCAGCAGCTTAGACAGTGAAAAACTGTTTTTT. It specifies CASSLDSEKLFF.

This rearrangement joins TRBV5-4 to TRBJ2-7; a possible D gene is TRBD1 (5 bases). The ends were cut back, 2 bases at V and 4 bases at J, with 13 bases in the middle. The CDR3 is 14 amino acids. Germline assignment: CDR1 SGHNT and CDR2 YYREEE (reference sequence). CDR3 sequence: CASSFETDLYEQYF. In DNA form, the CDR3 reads TGTGCCAGCAGCTTTGAGACAGATCTGTACGAGCAGTACTTC.

The CDR3 loop is CASSIGGEQPQHF. The CDR3 nucleotides are TGTGCCAGTAGTATAGGGGGCGAACAGCCCCAGCATTTT. The J gene is TRBJ1-5, the V gene TRBV19; maybe TRBD1 (5 bases). The length of the CDR3 is 13 residues. Germline-derived CDR1 and CDR2 are LNHDA and SQIVND (reference sequence). V dropped 1 base and J dropped 7 bases, with 8 bases sitting between them.

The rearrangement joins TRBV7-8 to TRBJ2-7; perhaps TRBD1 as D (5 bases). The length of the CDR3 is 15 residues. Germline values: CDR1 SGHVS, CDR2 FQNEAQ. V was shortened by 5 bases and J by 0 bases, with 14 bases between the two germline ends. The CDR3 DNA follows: TGTGCCAGCAGCCCAAACAGGATTAGCTCCTACGAGCAGTACTTC. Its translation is CASSPNRISSYEQYF.

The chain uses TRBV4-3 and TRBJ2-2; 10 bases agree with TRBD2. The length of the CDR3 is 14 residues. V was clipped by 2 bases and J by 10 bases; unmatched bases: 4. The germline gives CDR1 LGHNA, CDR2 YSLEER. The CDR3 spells CASSQPGTSVELFF. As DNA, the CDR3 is TGCGCCAGCAGCCAACCTGGGACTAGCGTGGAGCTGTTTTTT.

The CDR3 spells CASSPPGDKFYGYTF. The CDR3, as DNA: TGTGCCAGCAGCCCCCCCGGGGACAAGTTCTATGGCTACACCTTC. V and J are TRBV7-9 and TRBJ1-2, with a tentative D call TRBD1 (6 bases). There are 15 residues in the CDR3. The V end lost 5 bases, the J end lost 4 bases, and 17 bases lay between the germline ends. Germline V gene sequence: CDR1 SEHNR, CDR2 FQNEAQ (reference sequence).

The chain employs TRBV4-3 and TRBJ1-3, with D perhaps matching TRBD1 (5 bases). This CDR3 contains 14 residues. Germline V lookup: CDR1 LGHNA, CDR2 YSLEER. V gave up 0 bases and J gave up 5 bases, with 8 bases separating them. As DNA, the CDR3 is TGCGCCAGCAGCCAAGAGCGGGGGAGAAACACCATATATTTT. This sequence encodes CASSQERGRNTIYF.

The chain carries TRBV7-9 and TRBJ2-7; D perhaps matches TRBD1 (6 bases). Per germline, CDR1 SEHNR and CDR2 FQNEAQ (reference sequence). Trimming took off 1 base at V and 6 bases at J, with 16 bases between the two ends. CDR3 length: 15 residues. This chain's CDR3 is CASSLVGGASSEQYF. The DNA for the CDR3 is TGTGCCAGCAGCTTAGTTGGGGGCGCTTCGTCCGAGCAGTACTTC.

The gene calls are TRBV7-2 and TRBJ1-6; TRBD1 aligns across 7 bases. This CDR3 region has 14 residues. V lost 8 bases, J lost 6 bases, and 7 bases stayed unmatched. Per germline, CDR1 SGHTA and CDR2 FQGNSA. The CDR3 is CASALDRSNSPLHF. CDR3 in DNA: TGTGCCAGCGCCTTGGACAGGTCTAATTCACCCCTCCACTTT.

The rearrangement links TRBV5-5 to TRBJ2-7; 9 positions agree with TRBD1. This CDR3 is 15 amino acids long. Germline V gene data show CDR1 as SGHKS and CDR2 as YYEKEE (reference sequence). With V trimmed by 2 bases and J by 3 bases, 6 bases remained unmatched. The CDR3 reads CASSLSWDRVYEQYF. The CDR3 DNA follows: TGTGCCAGCAGCTTAAGTTGGGACAGGGTCTACGAGCAGTACTTC.

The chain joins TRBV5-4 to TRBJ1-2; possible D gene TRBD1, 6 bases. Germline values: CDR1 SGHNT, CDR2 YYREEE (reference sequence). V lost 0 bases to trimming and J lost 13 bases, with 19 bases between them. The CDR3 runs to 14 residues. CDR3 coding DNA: TGTGCCAGCAGCTTGGCCCGGGGGGGGCGCGACAGCACCTTC. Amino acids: CASSLARGGRDSTF. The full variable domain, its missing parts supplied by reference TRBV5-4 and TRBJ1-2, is ETGVTQSPTHLIKTRGQQVTLRCSSQSGHNTVSWYQQALGQGPQFIFQYYREEENGRGNFPPRFSGLQFPNYSSELNVNALELDDSALYLCASSLARGGRDSTFGSGTRLTVV.

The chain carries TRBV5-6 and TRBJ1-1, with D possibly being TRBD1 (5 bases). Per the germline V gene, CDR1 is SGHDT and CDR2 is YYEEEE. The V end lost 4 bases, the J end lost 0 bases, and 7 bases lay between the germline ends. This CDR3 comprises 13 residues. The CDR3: CASSRGLNTEAFF. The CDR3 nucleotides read TGTGCCAGCAGCAGGGGATTGAACACTGAAGCTTTCTTT.

The CDR3 is CASSNDKSYEQYF. The CDR3 bases are TGTGCCAGCAGCAACGACAAGTCCTACGAGCAGTACTTC. The V and J genes are TRBV7-9 and TRBJ2-7; D not resolved. Germline V CDR1 and CDR2: SEHNR, FQNEAQ (reference sequence). V lost 5 bases to trimming and J lost 1 base, with 9 bases between them. The CDR3 contains 13 residues.

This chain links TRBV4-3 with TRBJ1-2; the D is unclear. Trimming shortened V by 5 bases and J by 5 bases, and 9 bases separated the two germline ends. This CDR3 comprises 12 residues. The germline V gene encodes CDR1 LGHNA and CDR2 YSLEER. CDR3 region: CASSSPLYGYTF. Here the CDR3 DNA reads TGCGCCAGCAGCTCCCCATTGTATGGCTACACCTTC.

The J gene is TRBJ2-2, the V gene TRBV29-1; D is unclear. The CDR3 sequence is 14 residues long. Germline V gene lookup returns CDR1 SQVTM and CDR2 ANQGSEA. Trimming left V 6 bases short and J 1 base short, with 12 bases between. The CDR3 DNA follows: TGCAGCGTCGCGCTTAACGGGAACACCGGGGAGCTGTTTTTT. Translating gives CSVALNGNTGELFF.

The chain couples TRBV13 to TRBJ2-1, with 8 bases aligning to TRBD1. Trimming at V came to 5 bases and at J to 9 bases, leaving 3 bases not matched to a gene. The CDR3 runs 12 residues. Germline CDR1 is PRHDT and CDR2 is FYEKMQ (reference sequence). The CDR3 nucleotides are TGTGCCAGCAGCCTGACAGGGGTTGAGCAGTTCTTC. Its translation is CASSLTGVEQFF.

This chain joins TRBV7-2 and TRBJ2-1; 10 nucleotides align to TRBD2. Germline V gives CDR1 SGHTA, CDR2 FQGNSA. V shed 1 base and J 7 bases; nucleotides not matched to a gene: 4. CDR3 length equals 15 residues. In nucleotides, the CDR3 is TGTGCCAGCAGCTTAGTGGGGACTAGCGTTAATGAGCAGTTCTTC. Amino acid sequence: CASSLVGTSVNEQFF.

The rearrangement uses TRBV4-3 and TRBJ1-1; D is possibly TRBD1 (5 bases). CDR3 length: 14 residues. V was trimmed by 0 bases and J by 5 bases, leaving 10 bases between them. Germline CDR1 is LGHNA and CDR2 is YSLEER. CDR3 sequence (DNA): TGCGCCAGCAGCCAAGATCTTGGGGGGACTGAAGCTTTCTTT. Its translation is CASSQDLGGTEAFF.

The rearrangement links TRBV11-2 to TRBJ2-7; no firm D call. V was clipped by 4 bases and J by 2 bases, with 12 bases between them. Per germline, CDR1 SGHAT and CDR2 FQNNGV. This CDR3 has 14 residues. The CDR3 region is CASSSRPAPYEQYF. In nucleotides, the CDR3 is TGTGCCAGCAGCTCTAGGCCAGCGCCCTACGAGCAGTACTTC. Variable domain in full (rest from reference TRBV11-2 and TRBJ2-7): EAGVAQSPRYKIIEKRQSVAFWCNPISGHATLYWYQQILGQGPKLLIQFQNNGVVDDSQLPKDRFSAERLKGVDSTLKIQPAKLEDSAVYLCASSSRPAPYEQYFGPGTRLTVT.

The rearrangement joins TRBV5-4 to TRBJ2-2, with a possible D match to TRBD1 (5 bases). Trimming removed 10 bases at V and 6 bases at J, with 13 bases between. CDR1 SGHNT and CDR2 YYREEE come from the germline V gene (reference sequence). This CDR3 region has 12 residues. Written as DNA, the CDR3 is TGTGCCGCTCTTGGGGCGTCCGGGGAGCTGTTTTTT. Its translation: CAALGASGELFF.